These T cell receptor beta chains were read from a single sample in a study of cytomegalovirus exposure and HLA in healthy donors. Here immunoSEQ multiplex PCR was the method, and the copy in TCRdb shows in-frame clones only, minus some. The table records 250,000 to 350,000 clones, roughly 85% of them present only once. Sequencing was done on a sample of PBMCs. Every receptor here comes from a man aged 40-49 years in good health and CMV-seropositive. Both conserved end residues are trimmed from each CDR3.

TRBJ1-2	TRBV7-9	ASSSTGAYT
TRBJ1-1	TRBV7-8	ASSLRSAHTEAF
TRBJ1-2	TRBV7-9	SSSWGEKTYGYT
TRBJ2-7	TRBV18	ASSLRDSQYEQY
TRBJ2-1	TRBV5-6	ASSLGIISRGNEQF
TRBJ1-3	TRBV28	ASSLGLPGVSGNTIY
TRBJ1-2	TRBV4-1	ASSQNQYGYT
TRBJ2-7	TRBV5-4	ASSPGFGEQY
TRBJ1-1	TRBV7-9	ASSSPKGQGTSNTEAF
TRBJ2-3	TRBV2	ASSAGTSLLDTQY
TRBJ2-5	TRBV7-3	ASSLNGGAGSQY
TRBJ2-7	TRBV19	ASSWTSGNYEQY
TRBJ2-5	TRBV18	ASSPIEWAETQY
TRBJ1-4	TRBV18	ASSTIPTTGATNEKLF
TRBJ2-7	TRBV5-1	ASNLAGGDYEQY
TRBJ2-1	TRBV7-9	ASSLAQMGGGNEQF